A selection of T cell receptor beta chains follows, all from one sample in a study of neurological immune-mediated disorders. Using its own MiXCR run on the 5' RACE reads, TCRdb lists one record per CDR3 protein. The data hold around 100,000 distinct CDR3 sequences, with 10% to 14% observed a single time. Sequencing used PBMCs. These receptors came from a female donor with HTLV-1-associated myelopathy (HAM/TSP). Each CDR3 is given with its conserved first and last residue. Fields, in order: CDR3 length, D gene, V gene, J gene, clone size, CDR3 DNA, CDR3 protein. A D gene is named only where the DNA matches it firmly. Clone size is stated in some rows and not others, as once, few, many or a class when expanded.

14	.	TRBV5-1	TRBJ1-1	many	TGCGCCAGCAGCTTGACAGGCATGAACACTGAAGCTTTCTTT	CASSLTGMNTEAFF
15	TRBD2	TRBV5-1	TRBJ2-3	few	TGCGCCAGCAGCTTGTCGCCTAGCGGAACAGATACGCAGTATTTT	CASSLSPSGTDTQYF
17	TRBD2	TRBV5-1	TRBJ2-3	many	TGCGCCAGCAGCTTGGACCCTAGCGGGGAGATCACAGATACGCAGTATTTT	CASSLDPSGEITDTQYF
15	TRBD2	TRBV6-5	TRBJ2-2	few	TGTGCCAGCAGCTCTTTAGAGCGGGGCACCGGGGAGCTGTTTTTT	CASSSLERGTGELFF
15	.	TRBV12-3/TRBV12-4	TRBJ2-7	few	TGTGCCAGCAGTTTTGGCGGGGCTTATCCCTACGAGCAGTACTTC	CASSFGGAYPYEQYF
14	TRBD1	TRBV28	TRBJ2-7	many	TGTGCCAGCAGGCGAGGACAGGCAGCCTACGAGCAGTACTTC	CASRRGQAAYEQYF
14	.	TRBV12-3/TRBV12-4	TRBJ2-7	many	TGTGCCAGCAGCCCGATTGGACCAGCCTACGAGCAGTACTTC	CASSPIGPAYEQYF
13	.	TRBV5-1	TRBJ2-3	many	TGCGCCAGCAGCTTTTTGGGGGCGGATACGCAGTATTTT	CASSFLGADTQYF
15	TRBD1	TRBV28	TRBJ2-7	many	TGTGCCAGCAGTTTAACCGGGACAGGGGGCCGCGAGCAGTACTTC	CASSLTGTGGREQYF
19	.	TRBV20-1	TRBJ2-1	once	TGCAGTGCTAGTTTGATTGGGCGGTGGGTCAACCTTTCCTACAATGAGCAGTTCTTC	CSASLIGRWVNLSYNEQFF
14	TRBD1	TRBV18	TRBJ2-1	.	TGTGCCAGCTCGACGGGACAGGGTTCTGGTGAGCAGTTCTTC	CASSTGQGSGEQFF
14	.	TRBV7-2	TRBJ2-5	.	TGTACCAGAAGCCTAGGACACATCCCCGAGACCCAGTACTTC	CTRSLGHIPETQYF
17	.	TRBV9	TRBJ1-4	many	TGTGCCAGCAGCGTAAGGACAGTTGATCCGTTTAGTGAAAAACTGTTTTTT	CASSVRTVDPFSEKLFF
18	.	TRBV3-1	TRBJ1-3	.	TGTGCCAGCAGCCAAGCGAGGGCCCCAAGGAGCTCTGGAAACACCATATATTTT	CASSQARAPRSSGNTIYF
15	.	TRBV5-1	TRBJ2-7	.	TGCGCCAGCAACTTCGGGGCGCGAAGGACCTACGAGCAGTACTTC	CASNFGARRTYEQYF
16	.	TRBV7-8	TRBJ2-2	many	TGTGCCAGCAGCTTAGTGGGCAGGGCCGGCACCGGGGAGCTGTTTTTT	CASSLVGRAGTGELFF
14	.	TRBV11-1	TRBJ1-3	many	TGTGCCAGCAGCCGGAGAACGACAGAATACACCATATATTTT	CASSRRTTEYTIYF
16	TRBD2	TRBV7-2	TRBJ2-3	.	TGTGCCAGCAGCCCCCTGCTAGCGGGGGGTCGAGATACGCAGTATTTT	CASSPLLAGGRDTQYF
14	.	TRBV29-1	TRBJ1-4	.	TGCAGCGTGGAGGGAGGAATCGGTAATGAAAAACTGTTTTTT	CSVEGGIGNEKLFF
12	.	TRBV11-2	TRBJ1-1	many	TGTGCCAGCAGCCGACTCACAGGGGAAGCTTTCTTT	CASSRLTGEAFF
15	.	TRBV4-2	TRBJ2-1	few	TGTGCCAGCAGCCAAGATTTTCTAGCTTTCGATGAGCAGTTCTTC	CASSQDFLAFDEQFF
17	.	TRBV9	TRBJ2-3	.	TGTGCCAGCAGCCCCCAGGCTACGGGGGGCGGTTCAGATACGCAGTATTTT	CASSPQATGGGSDTQYF
16	TRBD1	TRBV5-1	TRBJ1-5	few	TGCGCCAGCAGCTTAGACAGGGGGTTGAGCAATCAGCCCCAGCATTTT	CASSLDRGLSNQPQHF
13	.	TRBV28	TRBJ1-2	.	TGTGCCAGCAGTTTAATTTTAAGGGCCGGCTACACCTTC	CASSLILRAGYTF
18	TRBD1	TRBV7-2	TRBJ1-4	many	TGTGCCAGCAGCTTAGACCCTACACAGGGGCACCTTGGGGAAAAACTGTTTTTT	CASSLDPTQGHLGEKLFF
14	TRBD1	TRBV10-2	TRBJ1-1	many	TGCGCCAGCAACGAAGGGACAGGGCGCACTGAAGCTTTCTTT	CASNEGTGRTEAFF
14	TRBD1	TRBV20-1	TRBJ2-5	.	TGCAGTGCTAGACCGGGACAGGGGACGGAGTCACAGTACTTC	CSARPGQGTESQYF
17	TRBD1	TRBV20-1	TRBJ1-2	many	TGCAGTGCTACCCATCCGGGACAGGGGGCCTTGGTGTGGGGCTACACCTTC	CSATHPGQGALVWGYTF
15	TRBD1	TRBV10-3	TRBJ2-7	many	TGTGCCATCAGTACCACCGGGACAGGGAGACGCGAGCAGTACTTC	CAISTTGTGRREQYF
14	.	TRBV20-1	TRBJ1-5	many	TGCAGCGACCCATACCTACCGAACAATCAGCCCCAGCATTTT	CSDPYLPNNQPQHF
14	TRBD1	TRBV5-1	TRBJ2-7	many	TGCGCCAGCAGGCCCGGGACAGGGTCTCTCGAGCAGTACTTC	CASRPGTGSLEQYF
16	.	TRBV14	TRBJ2-2	many	TGTGCCAGCAGCCAGGTCAGGGCGGCGAACACCGGGGAGCTGTTTTTT	CASSQVRAANTGELFF
13	.	TRBV10-2	TRBJ2-7	many	TGCGCCAGCAGTGAATCCCCTTCCTACGAGCAGTACTTC	CASSESPSYEQYF
17	TRBD1	TRBV6-6	TRBJ2-7	few	TGTGCCAGCAGTTATAATCAGAGACAGGGATTCAACTACGAGCAGTACTTC	CASSYNQRQGFNYEQYF
15	TRBD2	TRBV4-1	TRBJ2-2	few	TGCGCCAGCAGCCAACTCCCGGGGGGTGCCGGGGAGCTGTTTTTT	CASSQLPGGAGELFF
17	.	TRBV2	TRBJ2-2	few	TGTGCCAGCAGTGAAGCGCTATTAGGGGGGGCCGTCGGGGAGCTGTTTTTT	CASSEALLGGAVGELFF
14	.	TRBV20-1	TRBJ1-1	few	TGCAGTGCTAGGGCGGGACATTCGAACACTGAAGCTTTCTTT	CSARAGHSNTEAFF
16	TRBD2	TRBV5-1	TRBJ2-7	many	TGCGCCAGCAGCTTGACCCTAGCGGGTCGCACCTACGAGCAGTACTTC	CASSLTLAGRTYEQYF
14	.	TRBV2	TRBJ1-6	.	TGTGCCAGCTCGAGACAGCACTATAATTCACCCCTCCACTTT	CASSRQHYNSPLHF
15	TRBD1	TRBV5-1	TRBJ2-7	many	TGCGCCAGCAGCTTGGGAAAGGACAGGTTCTACGAGCAGTACTTC	CASSLGKDRFYEQYF
15	.	TRBV7-2	TRBJ2-5	many	TGTGCCAGCAGTGGCGAATATCCGTACCAAGAGACCCAGTACTTC	CASSGEYPYQETQYF
15	.	TRBV5-1	TRBJ2-1	many	TGCGCCAGCAGCCAAGCGCCCGCGGGAAAGAATGAGCAGTTCTTC	CASSQAPAGKNEQFF
15	TRBD1	TRBV5-1	TRBJ2-7	many	TGCGCCAGCAGCCTGGGGACAGTAGCCTCCTACGAGCAGTACTTC	CASSLGTVASYEQYF
16	TRBD1	TRBV5-1	TRBJ2-1	many	TGCGCCAGCAGCCCTAGTCCCGGGACAGACCGCCCTGAGCAGTTCTTC	CASSPSPGTDRPEQFF
17	TRBD2	TRBV20-1	TRBJ2-1	few	TGCAGTGCTAGCTTTACCGGGACTAGCGGGGGAGCCAATGAGCAGTTCTTC	CSASFTGTSGGANEQFF
15	TRBD1	TRBV28	TRBJ1-2	.	TGTGCCAGCAGTCGATACCGACAGGGGAGGGGTGGCTACACCTTC	CASSRYRQGRGGYTF
16	TRBD2	TRBV24-1	TRBJ2-2	medium-sized	TGTGCCACCAGTGTAAACGAGCGGGGGAACACCGGGGAGCTGTTTTTT	CATSVNERGNTGELFF
15	.	TRBV12-3/TRBV12-4	TRBJ1-1	many	TGTGCCAGCAGCTCCCAACGAGGGGTAGGATCTGAAGCTTTCTTT	CASSSQRGVGSEAFF
15	.	TRBV20-1	TRBJ1-2	many	TGCAGTGCTGACCCCCATCCGCCGACCGGGTATGGCTACACCTTC	CSADPHPPTGYGYTF
15	TRBD1	TRBV24-1	TRBJ1-5	many	TGTGCCACCAGTGCCACCGACAGGGTCGATCAGCCCCAGCATTTT	CATSATDRVDQPQHF
15	TRBD1	TRBV20-1	TRBJ1-5	many	TGCAGTGTAGCGAGCCCGACAGGGGGGCATCAGCCCCAGCATTTT	CSVASPTGGHQPQHF
16	TRBD1	TRBV5-1	TRBJ1-1	many	TGCGCCAGCAGCTTGGAATTCGGGGACAGCTCCACTGAAGCTTTCTTT	CASSLEFGDSSTEAFF
15	TRBD1	TRBV5-1	TRBJ2-7	.	TGCGCCAGCAGCCCGTGGGGCGACAGGGTCCACGAGCAGTACTTC	CASSPWGDRVHEQYF
15	TRBD1	TRBV5-1	TRBJ1-6	few	TGCGCCAGCAGCGCGGGACAGGGTCTGGATTCACCCCTCCACTTT	CASSAGQGLDSPLHF
15	.	TRBV5-1	TRBJ2-1	many	TGCGCCAGCAGCTTCATGGACAGCCTTAACAATGAGCAGTTCTTC	CASSFMDSLNNEQFF
13	.	TRBV19	TRBJ2-3	.	TGTGCCAGTAGTATGGCGGGGACAGATACGCAGTATTTT	CASSMAGTDTQYF
8	.	TRBV2	TRBJ2-1	.	TGTGCCAGCAATGAGCAGTTCTTC	CASNEQFF